The entry below gives a single TCR beta chain sequence along with its context. Its matching antigen is unknown. The sample belongs to a study of blood T cells in healthy people across ages. Through a sample-barcoded 5' primer and a J-beta primer mix, a second PCR was run for roughly 6 to 11 cycles. MiXCR was run by TCRdb on the 5' RACE reads, yielding one entry per CDR3 protein. The sample has approximately 1,000,000 distinct CDR3 sequences, 35% to 50% seen once; the top ten hold approximately 19%. Findings and limits, study-wide: Fewer expanded clones and more diversity marked long-lived versus aged donors.

The sample was blood. The receptor was isolated from a woman aged 60-70 years in good health.

The CDR3 loop is CASSPGDRVAYEQYF. CDR3 nucleotide sequence: TGTGCCAGCAGCCCGGGGGACAGGGTGGCCTACGAGCAGTACTTC. This chain joins TRBV5-6 and TRBJ2-7; 9 nucleotides match TRBD1. The CDR3 loop spans 15 amino acids. Trimming removed 4 bases from V and 2 bases from J; junction bases left unmatched: 7. The germline V gene encodes CDR1 SGHDT and CDR2 YYEEEE.